This is a list of T cell receptor beta chains from one sample in a study of T cells in Graves' hyperthyroidism and ophthalmopathy. TCRdb re-called the multiplex PCR reads with MiXCR, one entry per CDR3 protein. This table holds some 440,000 distinct CDR3 sequences, around 14% found once. Sequenced input: blood. Every receptor here comes from a woman in her late teens or twenties with Graves' hyperthyroidism. CDR3s leave out the opening cysteine and the closing phenylalanine or tryptophan.

v_call: TRBV5-1; cdr3_aa: ASSASGGKNEQF
v_call: TRBV29-1; cdr3_aa: SALPGRHSYNEQF
v_call: TRBV6-1; cdr3_aa: ASSPRGLLSTDTQY
v_call: TRBV28; cdr3_aa: ASSLDSVYGGYT
v_call: TRBV6-1; cdr3_aa: ASRQQDLSGNTIY
v_call: TRBV29-1; cdr3_aa: SVAGLAGGFQETQY
v_call: TRBV20-1; cdr3_aa: SARSGNYGYT
v_call: TRBV5-6; cdr3_aa: ASSWGSSTDTRY
v_call: TRBV20-1; cdr3_aa: SASPLAGASLYEQY
v_call: TRBV27; cdr3_aa: ASSLSLAGQGSSGYT
v_call: TRBV20-1; cdr3_aa: SARTSGTYTGELF
v_call: TRBV2; cdr3_aa: ASSRTGYSEQF
v_call: TRBV11-2; cdr3_aa: ASSPIRRSGVYEQY
v_call: TRBV6-5; cdr3_aa: ASSYSRLTTDTQY
v_call: TRBV10-1; cdr3_aa: ASSDARGSRAEAF
v_call: TRBV6-2/TRBV6-3; cdr3_aa: ASSWGIGQF
v_call: TRBV20-1; cdr3_aa: SARDSINQPQH
v_call: TRBV24-1; cdr3_aa: ATSDGGGRAKTQY
v_call: TRBV9; cdr3_aa: ASSVARGSGEQY
v_call: TRBV4-2; cdr3_aa: ASSQGSSGLTGELF
v_call: TRBV9; cdr3_aa: ASSVRPNYGYT
v_call: TRBV10-1; cdr3_aa: ASSLQPDNSPLH
v_call: TRBV9; cdr3_aa: ASSPRPGTGNTEAF
v_call: TRBV7-8; cdr3_aa: ASSLAGGADTQY
v_call: TRBV28; cdr3_aa: ASSSRQGGEETQY
v_call: TRBV5-1; cdr3_aa: ASALDGRYEQY
v_call: TRBV6-1; cdr3_aa: ASSQPLAGGSRSSYEQC
v_call: TRBV6-1; cdr3_aa: ASSEAGGRAYEQY
v_call: TRBV12-3/TRBV12-4; cdr3_aa: ASSLNLGLF
v_call: TRBV6-1; cdr3_aa: ASCRQGTYGYT
v_call: TRBV6-6; cdr3_aa: ASSYKRLSEETQY
v_call: TRBV6-5; cdr3_aa: ASSYSNGLAGGELF